This is a list of T cell receptor beta chains from one sample in a study of OX40 agonist ivuxolimab in advanced cancers. TCRdb keeps only in-frame clones here, not all; method: immunoSEQ multiplex PCR. The sample has some 82,000 clones; 75% to 95% are singletons. Sequenced here: CD4+ or CD8+ T cells sorted from blood, sampled in a trial of the OX40 agonist ivuxolimab. The receptors shown here come from an adult with an advanced solid tumor such as melanoma, head and neck, liver or kidney cancer. CDR3s include the opening cysteine and the closing phenylalanine or tryptophan. Fields, in order: clone size, D gene, V gene, J gene, CDR3 length, CDR3 protein, CDR3 DNA. The D gene is left open where the match is weak. Only some rows state a clone size, as once, few, many or a class for expanded clones.

clone size: .
D gene: TRBD2
V gene: TRBV2
J gene: TRBJ2-1
CDR3 length: 15
CDR3 protein: CASSRRTSGSDEQFF
CDR3 DNA: TGTGCCAGCAGCCGAAGGACTAGCGGGAGTGATGAGCAGTTCTTC

clone size: .
D gene: .
V gene: TRBV10-3
J gene: TRBJ1-2
CDR3 length: 17
CDR3 protein: CAISEPVRDRANYGYTF
CDR3 DNA: TGTGCCATCAGTGAGCCCGTAAGGGACCGAGCTAACTATGGCTACACCTTC

clone size: .
D gene: .
V gene: TRBV7-2
J gene: TRBJ2-5
CDR3 length: 14
CDR3 protein: CASSYRTAEETQYF
CDR3 DNA: TGTGCCAGCAGCTACAGGACAGCTGAAGAGACCCAGTACTTC

clone size: .
D gene: TRBD2
V gene: TRBV18
J gene: TRBJ2-7
CDR3 length: 15
CDR3 protein: CASSQGSAGVHEQYF
CDR3 DNA: TGTGCCAGCTCACAAGGATCCGCGGGAGTCCACGAGCAGTACTTC

clone size: .
D gene: TRBD1
V gene: TRBV18
J gene: TRBJ2-7
CDR3 length: 15
CDR3 protein: CASSPSGTGVDEQYF
CDR3 DNA: TGTGCCAGCTCACCTTCCGGGACAGGGGTAGACGAGCAGTACTTC

clone size: .
D gene: .
V gene: TRBV5-1
J gene: TRBJ2-7
CDR3 length: 10
CDR3 protein: CANHPHEQYF
CDR3 DNA: TGCGCCAACCACCCCCACGAGCAGTACTTC

clone size: .
D gene: .
V gene: TRBV30
J gene: TRBJ1-1
CDR3 length: 14
CDR3 protein: CAWSVGPAATEAFF
CDR3 DNA: TGTGCCTGGAGTGTAGGTCCAGCGGCGACTGAAGCTTTCTTT

clone size: .
D gene: TRBD2
V gene: TRBV10-3
J gene: TRBJ2-3
CDR3 length: 13
CDR3 protein: CAIGLAGTDTQYF
CDR3 DNA: TGTGCCATCGGGCTAGCGGGCACAGATACGCAGTATTTT

clone size: .
D gene: .
V gene: TRBV4-3
J gene: TRBJ2-3
CDR3 length: 15
CDR3 protein: CASSQEGGYTDTQYF
CDR3 DNA: TGCGCCAGCAGCCAAGAAGGCGGCTACACAGATACGCAGTATTTT

clone size: .
D gene: .
V gene: TRBV7-3
J gene: TRBJ1-1
CDR3 length: 13
CDR3 protein: CASRSLMNTEAFF
CDR3 DNA: TGTGCCAGCAGGTCCCTCATGAACACTGAAGCTTTCTTT

clone size: .
D gene: .
V gene: TRBV27
J gene: TRBJ1-2
CDR3 length: 14
CDR3 protein: CASSLKGHGYGYTF
CDR3 DNA: TGTGCCAGCAGTTTGAAGGGGCATGGCTATGGCTACACCTTC

clone size: .
D gene: .
V gene: TRBV18
J gene: TRBJ1-2
CDR3 length: 14
CDR3 protein: CASSALLGEEGYTF
CDR3 DNA: TGTGCCAGCTCAGCCCTGTTAGGGGAAGAGGGCTACACCTTC

clone size: few
D gene: .
V gene: TRBV7-2
J gene: TRBJ1-5
CDR3 length: 14
CDR3 protein: CASSSQEGGQPQHF
CDR3 DNA: TGTGCCAGCAGCTCACAGGAGGGCGGGCAGCCCCAGCATTTT

clone size: .
D gene: .
V gene: TRBV7-8
J gene: TRBJ1-1
CDR3 length: 13
CDR3 protein: CASSPTVNTEAFF
CDR3 DNA: TGTGCCAGCAGCCCTACTGTGAACACTGAAGCTTTCTTT

clone size: .
D gene: .
V gene: TRBV11-2
J gene: TRBJ2-4
CDR3 length: 15
CDR3 protein: CASRGLMGAKNIQYF
CDR3 DNA: TGTGCCAGCAGGGGCCTTATGGGGGCCAAAAACATTCAGTACTTC

clone size: .
D gene: TRBD1
V gene: TRBV27
J gene: TRBJ2-2
CDR3 length: 16
CDR3 protein: CATAEYRGVNTGELFF
CDR3 DNA: TGTGCCACCGCTGAATACAGGGGGGTGAACACCGGGGAGCTGTTTTTT

clone size: few
D gene: TRBD1
V gene: TRBV5-5
J gene: TRBJ2-2
CDR3 length: 16
CDR3 protein: CASSLAEGQVTGELFF
CDR3 DNA: TGTGCCAGCAGCTTGGCCGAGGGACAGGTGACCGGGGAGCTGTTTTTT

clone size: .
D gene: .
V gene: TRBV20-1
J gene: TRBJ2-3
CDR3 length: 11
CDR3 protein: CSALRLDTQYF
CDR3 DNA: TGCAGTGCCCTAAGGTTAGATACGCAGTATTTT

clone size: .
D gene: .
V gene: TRBV18
J gene: TRBJ2-5
CDR3 length: 17
CDR3 protein: CASSPGLARQGEETQYF
CDR3 DNA: TGTGCCAGCTCACCAGGTTTAGCGAGGCAGGGTGAAGAGACCCAGTACTTC

clone size: .
D gene: TRBD1
V gene: TRBV28
J gene: TRBJ1-5
CDR3 length: 16
CDR3 protein: CASRGQGQGWNQPQHF
CDR3 DNA: TGTGCCAGCAGGGGACAAGGACAGGGCTGGAATCAGCCCCAGCATTTT

clone size: .
D gene: .
V gene: TRBV5-5
J gene: TRBJ1-1
CDR3 length: 12
CDR3 protein: CASSLGFVEAFF
CDR3 DNA: TGTGCCAGCAGCCTAGGGTTTGTTGAAGCTTTCTTT

clone size: .
D gene: TRBD1
V gene: TRBV7-3
J gene: TRBJ2-3
CDR3 length: 14
CDR3 protein: CASSFGQGADTQYF
CDR3 DNA: TGTGCCAGCAGCTTCGGACAGGGGGCTGATACGCAGTATTTT

clone size: .
D gene: TRBD1
V gene: TRBV28
J gene: TRBJ1-3
CDR3 length: 16
CDR3 protein: CASSQGGTGRGNTIYF
CDR3 DNA: TGTGCCAGCAGTCAGGGGGGGACAGGGCGTGGAAACACCATATATTTT

clone size: .
D gene: TRBD2
V gene: TRBV10-3
J gene: TRBJ2-7
CDR3 length: 13
CDR3 protein: CAISDGTSTEQYF
CDR3 DNA: TGTGCCATCAGTGACGGGACTAGTACCGAGCAGTACTTC

clone size: .
D gene: .
V gene: TRBV6-5
J gene: TRBJ2-2
CDR3 length: 15
CDR3 protein: CASSAFPGGSGELFF
CDR3 DNA: TGTGCCAGCAGTGCCTTTCCCGGGGGAAGCGGGGAGCTGTTTTTT

clone size: .
D gene: .
V gene: TRBV7-9
J gene: TRBJ2-7
CDR3 length: 12
CDR3 protein: CASRLLGGEQYF
CDR3 DNA: TGTGCCAGCAGGCTCCTGGGTGGTGAGCAGTACTTC

clone size: .
D gene: .
V gene: TRBV28
J gene: TRBJ2-5
CDR3 length: 12
CDR3 protein: CASTRAWETQYF
CDR3 DNA: TGTGCCAGCACCAGGGCTTGGGAGACCCAGTACTTC

clone size: once
D gene: TRBD1
V gene: TRBV5-1
J gene: TRBJ2-7
CDR3 length: 15
CDR3 protein: CASSDPTGKAYEQYF
CDR3 DNA: TGCGCCAGCAGCGATCCGACAGGGAAGGCCTACGAGCAGTACTTC

clone size: .
D gene: .
V gene: TRBV15
J gene: TRBJ1-5
CDR3 length: 15
CDR3 protein: CATSRDGQRNQPQHF
CDR3 DNA: TGTGCCACCAGCAGAGATGGCCAGCGAAATCAGCCCCAGCATTTT

clone size: once
D gene: .
V gene: TRBV19
J gene: TRBJ2-6
CDR3 length: 17
CDR3 protein: CASRGTPLSSGANVLTF
CDR3 DNA: TGTGCCAGTAGGGGGACACCCCTTAGCTCTGGGGCCAACGTCCTGACTTTC

clone size: .
D gene: .
V gene: TRBV6-5
J gene: TRBJ1-2
CDR3 length: 14
CDR3 protein: CASSPRAPEGGYTF
CDR3 DNA: TGTGCCAGCAGTCCCCGAGCTCCCGAGGGAGGCTACACCTTC

clone size: .
D gene: TRBD1
V gene: TRBV6-1
J gene: TRBJ2-4
CDR3 length: 17
CDR3 protein: CASSERPPGQGWNIQYF
CDR3 DNA: TGTGCCAGCAGTGAAAGGCCCCCGGGACAGGGGTGGAACATTCAGTACTTC

clone size: .
D gene: .
V gene: TRBV7-9
J gene: TRBJ1-2
CDR3 length: 11
CDR3 protein: CASSLGGGYTF
CDR3 DNA: TGTGCCAGCAGCTTGGGGGGTGGCTACACCTTC

clone size: .
D gene: TRBD1
V gene: TRBV18
J gene: TRBJ2-1
CDR3 length: 15
CDR3 protein: CASSPQGGLSNEQFF
CDR3 DNA: TGTGCCAGCTCACCCCAAGGGGGCCTGTCCAATGAGCAGTTCTTC

clone size: .
D gene: TRBD2
V gene: TRBV5-1
J gene: TRBJ2-2
CDR3 length: 17
CDR3 protein: CASSLLAGGRGTGELFF
CDR3 DNA: TGCGCCAGCAGCTTACTAGCGGGAGGCCGGGGCACCGGGGAGCTGTTTTTT

clone size: .
D gene: .
V gene: TRBV10-1
J gene: TRBJ2-3
CDR3 length: 13
CDR3 protein: CATRGSITDTQYF
CDR3 DNA: TGCGCCACCCGAGGGTCCATTACAGATACGCAGTATTTT

clone size: .
D gene: TRBD1
V gene: TRBV5-1
J gene: TRBJ1-2
CDR3 length: 14
CDR3 protein: CASSIGTGDYGYTF
CDR3 DNA: TGCGCCAGCAGCATTGGGACAGGGGACTATGGCTACACCTTC

clone size: .
D gene: .
V gene: TRBV10-3
J gene: TRBJ2-1
CDR3 length: 15
CDR3 protein: CATREYGTSSDEQFF
CDR3 DNA: TGTGCCACCCGCGAATACGGGACCTCCTCGGATGAGCAGTTCTTC

clone size: .
D gene: .
V gene: TRBV5-4
J gene: TRBJ2-1
CDR3 length: 13
CDR3 protein: CASSLDSNNEQFF
CDR3 DNA: TGTGCCAGCAGCTTGGACAGTAACAATGAGCAGTTCTTC

clone size: .
D gene: .
V gene: TRBV11-3
J gene: TRBJ1-2
CDR3 length: 15
CDR3 protein: CASSPTLGGAPGYTF
CDR3 DNA: TGTGCCAGCAGCCCCACCCTGGGAGGGGCCCCGGGCTACACCTTC

clone size: .
D gene: TRBD1
V gene: TRBV27
J gene: TRBJ1-1
CDR3 length: 13
CDR3 protein: CASSKDRDTEAFF
CDR3 DNA: TGTGCCAGCAGTAAGGACAGGGACACTGAAGCTTTCTTT

clone size: .
D gene: .
V gene: TRBV7-6
J gene: TRBJ2-2
CDR3 length: 14
CDR3 protein: CASSLGGNTGELFF
CDR3 DNA: TGTGCCAGCAGCTTAGGGGGGAACACCGGGGAGCTGTTTTTT

clone size: once
D gene: TRBD2
V gene: TRBV5-1
J gene: TRBJ2-7
CDR3 length: 16
CDR3 protein: CASSLGPLAGSYEQYF
CDR3 DNA: TGCGCCAGCAGCTTGGGGCCGCTAGCGGGGTCCTACGAGCAGTACTTC

clone size: .
D gene: .
V gene: TRBV7-6
J gene: TRBJ2-1
CDR3 length: 14
CDR3 protein: CASSLEAASNEQFF
CDR3 DNA: TGTGCCAGCAGCTTAGAAGCCGCCTCCAATGAGCAGTTCTTC

clone size: .
D gene: .
V gene: TRBV20-1
J gene: TRBJ2-3
CDR3 length: 11
CDR3 protein: CSARYTDTQYF
CDR3 DNA: TGCAGTGCTCGCTACACAGATACGCAGTATTTT

clone size: .
D gene: .
V gene: TRBV28
J gene: TRBJ2-1
CDR3 length: 14
CDR3 protein: CASSFYTSSNEQFF
CDR3 DNA: TGTGCCAGCAGTTTTTATACTAGTTCCAATGAGCAGTTCTTC

clone size: .
D gene: .
V gene: TRBV28
J gene: TRBJ2-5
CDR3 length: 14
CDR3 protein: CASSLTVGLGAQYF
CDR3 DNA: TGTGCCAGCAGTTTAACAGTCGGATTAGGGGCCCAGTACTTC

clone size: once
D gene: TRBD2
V gene: TRBV10-3
J gene: TRBJ2-7
CDR3 length: 16
CDR3 protein: CAIRKIAGGINYEQYF
CDR3 DNA: TGTGCCATCAGGAAGATAGCGGGAGGGATAAACTACGAGCAGTACTTC

clone size: .
D gene: TRBD2
V gene: TRBV19
J gene: TRBJ2-7
CDR3 length: 14
CDR3 protein: CASSSGSLSYEQYF
CDR3 DNA: TGTGCCAGTAGTAGCGGGAGCCTCTCCTACGAGCAGTACTTC

clone size: .
D gene: TRBD2
V gene: TRBV5-4
J gene: TRBJ2-1
CDR3 length: 16
CDR3 protein: CASSFAAGGPTNEQFF
CDR3 DNA: TGTGCCAGCAGCTTTGCGGCGGGAGGGCCGACAAATGAGCAGTTCTTC

clone size: once
D gene: .
V gene: TRBV29-1
J gene: TRBJ2-7
CDR3 length: 12
CDR3 protein: CSVSQGVWEQYF
CDR3 DNA: TGCAGCGTGTCCCAGGGTGTGTGGGAGCAGTACTTC

clone size: .
D gene: .
V gene: TRBV7-2
J gene: TRBJ1-2
CDR3 length: 14
CDR3 protein: CASSLGGSNYGYTF
CDR3 DNA: TGTGCCAGCAGCTTAGGGGGTTCTAACTATGGCTACACCTTC

clone size: .
D gene: TRBD2
V gene: TRBV28
J gene: TRBJ2-3
CDR3 length: 14
CDR3 protein: CASSAPSGPDTQYF
CDR3 DNA: TGTGCCAGCTCCGCCCCTAGCGGTCCGGATACGCAGTATTTT

clone size: .
D gene: .
V gene: TRBV7-3
J gene: TRBJ2-5
CDR3 length: 15
CDR3 protein: CASSPYPGSQETQHF
CDR3 DNA: TGTGCCAGCAGCCCATACCCGGGATCCCAAGAGACCCAGCACTTC